Sequencing of this TCR beta chain was carried out in a study of T cell repertoires in cytomegalovirus infection. Study background: A matching HLA type, together with CMV infection, was signaled by public TCR beta signatures. Broader study findings: Summed frequency of shared TCR beta families picked out CMV carriers who also had the relevant HLA. Ex vivo, HLA-C-restricted CMV-specific TCR beta clonotypes prevailed over the rest of the response.

This clonotype was seen repeatedly, ten times or more. Its antigen is unidentified. From the reads, TCRdb called clonotypes with MiXCR, one entry per CDR3 protein. The sample lists some 150,000 distinct CDR3 sequences, about 6.1% seen once, with approximately 18% in the top ten. This CDR3 is 15 amino acids long. CDR1 and CDR2 (germline): SGHTA, FQGNSA. The V and J ends lost 5 bases and 2 bases respectively, with 13 bases between them. The TCR originated in a human donor in good health (CMV status not recorded). Some clones in this sample may be carry-over from other donors' samples. Sample: PBMCs. The gene calls are TRBV7-2 and TRBJ1-3; unclear D gene. DNA of the CDR3: TGTGCCAGCAGCCCTAACCTCGCTCCTGGAAACACCATATATTTT. Translated: CASSPNLAPGNTIYF.